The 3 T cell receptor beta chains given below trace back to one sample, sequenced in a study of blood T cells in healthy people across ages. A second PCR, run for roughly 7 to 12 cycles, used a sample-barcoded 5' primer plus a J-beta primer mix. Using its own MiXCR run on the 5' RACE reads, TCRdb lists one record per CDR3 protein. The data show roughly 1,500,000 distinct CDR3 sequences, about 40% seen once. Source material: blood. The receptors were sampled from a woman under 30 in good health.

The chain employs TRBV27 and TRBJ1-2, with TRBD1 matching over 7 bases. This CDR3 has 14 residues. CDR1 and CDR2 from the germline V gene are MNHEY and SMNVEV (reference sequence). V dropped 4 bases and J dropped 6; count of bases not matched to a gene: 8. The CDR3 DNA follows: TGTGCCAGCAGTTCAGGGGGGGGAGTCGATGGCTACACCTTC. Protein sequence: CASSSGGGVDGYTF.

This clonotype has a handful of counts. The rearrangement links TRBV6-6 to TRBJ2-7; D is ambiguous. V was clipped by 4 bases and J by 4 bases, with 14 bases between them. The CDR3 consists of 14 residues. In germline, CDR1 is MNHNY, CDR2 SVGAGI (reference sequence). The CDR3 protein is CASSSLILGYEQYF. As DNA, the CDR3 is TGTGCCAGCAGTTCCCTTATCTTGGGTTACGAGCAGTACTTC.

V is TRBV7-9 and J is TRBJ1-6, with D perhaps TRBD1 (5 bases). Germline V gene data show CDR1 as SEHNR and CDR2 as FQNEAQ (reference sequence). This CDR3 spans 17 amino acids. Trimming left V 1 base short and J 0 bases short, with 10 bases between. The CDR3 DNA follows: TGTGCCAGCAGCTTAGGGGACCCCAGCTCCTATAATTCACCCCTCCACTTT. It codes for CASSLGDPSSYNSPLHF.